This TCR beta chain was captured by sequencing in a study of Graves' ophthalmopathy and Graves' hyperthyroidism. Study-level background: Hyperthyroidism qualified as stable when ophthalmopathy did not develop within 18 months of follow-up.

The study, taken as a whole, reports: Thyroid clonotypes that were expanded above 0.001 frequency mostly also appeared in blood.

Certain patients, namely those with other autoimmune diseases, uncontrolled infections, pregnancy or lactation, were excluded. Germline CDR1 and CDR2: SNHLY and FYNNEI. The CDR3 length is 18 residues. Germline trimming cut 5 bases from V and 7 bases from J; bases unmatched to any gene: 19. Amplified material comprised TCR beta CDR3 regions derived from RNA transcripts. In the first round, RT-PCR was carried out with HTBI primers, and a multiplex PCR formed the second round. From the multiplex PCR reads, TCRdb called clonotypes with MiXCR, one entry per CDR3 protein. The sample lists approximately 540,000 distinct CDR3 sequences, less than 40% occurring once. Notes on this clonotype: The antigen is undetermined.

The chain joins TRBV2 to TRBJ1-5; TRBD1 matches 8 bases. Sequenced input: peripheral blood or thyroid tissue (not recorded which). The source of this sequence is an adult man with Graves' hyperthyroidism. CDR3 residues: CASSYPGGGQGAGQPQHF. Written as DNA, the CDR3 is TGTGCCAGCAGTTATCCGGGTGGTGGGCAGGGGGCAGGACAGCCCCAGCATTTT.